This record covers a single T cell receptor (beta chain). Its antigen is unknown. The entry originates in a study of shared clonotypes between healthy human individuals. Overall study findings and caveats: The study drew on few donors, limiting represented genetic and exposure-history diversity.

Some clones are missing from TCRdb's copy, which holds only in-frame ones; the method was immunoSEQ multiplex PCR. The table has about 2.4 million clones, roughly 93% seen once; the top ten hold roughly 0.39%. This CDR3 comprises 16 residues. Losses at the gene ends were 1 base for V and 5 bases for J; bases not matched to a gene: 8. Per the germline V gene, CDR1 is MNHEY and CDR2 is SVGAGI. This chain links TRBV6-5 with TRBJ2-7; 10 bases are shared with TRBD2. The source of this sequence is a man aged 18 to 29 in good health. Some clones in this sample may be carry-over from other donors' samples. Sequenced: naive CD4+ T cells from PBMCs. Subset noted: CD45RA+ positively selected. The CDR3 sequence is CASSYWASGSAHEQYF. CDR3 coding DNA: TGTGCCAGCAGTTACTGGGCTAGCGGGAGCGCCCACGAGCAGTACTTC.